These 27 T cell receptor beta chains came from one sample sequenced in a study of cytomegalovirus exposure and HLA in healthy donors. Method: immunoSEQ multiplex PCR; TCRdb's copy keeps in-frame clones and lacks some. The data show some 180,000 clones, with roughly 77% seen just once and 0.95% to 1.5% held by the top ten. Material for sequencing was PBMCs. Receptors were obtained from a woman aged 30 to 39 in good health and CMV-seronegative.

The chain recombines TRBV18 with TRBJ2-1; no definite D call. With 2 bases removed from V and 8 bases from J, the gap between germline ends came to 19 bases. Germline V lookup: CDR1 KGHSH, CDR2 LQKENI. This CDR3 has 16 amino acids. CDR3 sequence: CASSPSGLVASDEQFF. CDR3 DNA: TGTGCCAGCTCACCAAGTGGCCTAGTCGCTTCAGATGAGCAGTTCTTC.

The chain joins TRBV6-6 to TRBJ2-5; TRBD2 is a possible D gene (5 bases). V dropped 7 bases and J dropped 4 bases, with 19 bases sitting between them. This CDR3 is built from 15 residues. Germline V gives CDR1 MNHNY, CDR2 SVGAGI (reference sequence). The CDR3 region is CASTPGYADRETQYF. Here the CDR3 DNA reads TGTGCCAGCACCCCGGGGTACGCCGACCGAGAGACCCAGTACTTC.

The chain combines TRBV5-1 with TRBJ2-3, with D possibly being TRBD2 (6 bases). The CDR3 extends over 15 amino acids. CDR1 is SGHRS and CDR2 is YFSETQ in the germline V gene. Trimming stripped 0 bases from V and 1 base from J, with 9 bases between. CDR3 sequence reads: CASSLATGGTDTQYF. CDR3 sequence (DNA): TGCGCCAGCAGCTTGGCTACGGGGGGCACAGATACGCAGTATTTT.

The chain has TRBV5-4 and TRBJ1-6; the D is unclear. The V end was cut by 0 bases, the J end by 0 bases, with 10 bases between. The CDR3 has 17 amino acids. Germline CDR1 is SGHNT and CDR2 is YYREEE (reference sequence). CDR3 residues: CASSLASHSSYNSPLHF. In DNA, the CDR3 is TGTGCCAGCAGCTTGGCTAGCCATAGCTCCTATAATTCACCCCTCCACTTT.

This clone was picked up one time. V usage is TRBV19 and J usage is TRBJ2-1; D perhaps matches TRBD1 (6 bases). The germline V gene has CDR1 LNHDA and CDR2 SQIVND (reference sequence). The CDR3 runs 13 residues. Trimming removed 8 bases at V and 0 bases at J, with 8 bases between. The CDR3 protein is CASGQSSYNEQFF. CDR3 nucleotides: TGTGCCAGTGGACAGAGCTCCTACAATGAGCAGTTCTTC.

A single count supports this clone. This chain's CDR3 is CAWSRDRREKLFF. CDR3 sequence (DNA): TGTGCCTGGAGCCGGGACAGACGTGAAAAACTGTTTTTT. V gene TRBV30 combines with J gene TRBJ1-4; 7 bases fit TRBD1. The CDR3 has 13 amino acids. CDR1 is GTSNPN and CDR2 is SVGIG in the germline V gene (reference sequence). V lost 3 bases to trimming and J lost 7 bases; unmatched junction nucleotides: 5.

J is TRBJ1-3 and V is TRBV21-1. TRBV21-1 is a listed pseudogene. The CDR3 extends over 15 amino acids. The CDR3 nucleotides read TGTGCCAGCAGCAATAAGAAGGGAGGCGGAAACACCATATATTTT. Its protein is CASSNKKGGGNTIYF.

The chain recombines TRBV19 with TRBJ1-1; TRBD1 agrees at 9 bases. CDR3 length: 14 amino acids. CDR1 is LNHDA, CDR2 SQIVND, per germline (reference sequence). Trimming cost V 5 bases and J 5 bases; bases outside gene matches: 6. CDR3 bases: TGTGCCAGTAGTTTACGGGACAGGGATACTGAAGCTTTCTTT. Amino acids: CASSLRDRDTEAFF.

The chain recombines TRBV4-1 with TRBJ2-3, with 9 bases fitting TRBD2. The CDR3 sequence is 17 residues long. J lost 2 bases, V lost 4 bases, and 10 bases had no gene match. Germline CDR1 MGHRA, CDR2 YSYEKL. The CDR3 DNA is TGCGCCAGCAGCCCTCGGGGTAGCGGGGGTTTCACAGATACGCAGTATTTT. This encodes CASSPRGSGGFTDTQYF.

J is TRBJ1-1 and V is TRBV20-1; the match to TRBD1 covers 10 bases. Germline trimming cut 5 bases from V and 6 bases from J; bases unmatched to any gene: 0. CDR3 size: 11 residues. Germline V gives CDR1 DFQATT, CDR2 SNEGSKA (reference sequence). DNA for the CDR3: TGCAGTGCTGGACAGGGGGCTGAAGCTTTCTTT. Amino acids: CSAGQGAEAFF.

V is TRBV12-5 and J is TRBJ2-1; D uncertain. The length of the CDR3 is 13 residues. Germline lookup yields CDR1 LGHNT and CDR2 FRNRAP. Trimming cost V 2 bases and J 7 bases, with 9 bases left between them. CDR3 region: CASGLTLMNEQFF. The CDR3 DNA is TGTGCTAGTGGTTTGACCCTAATGAATGAGCAGTTCTTC.

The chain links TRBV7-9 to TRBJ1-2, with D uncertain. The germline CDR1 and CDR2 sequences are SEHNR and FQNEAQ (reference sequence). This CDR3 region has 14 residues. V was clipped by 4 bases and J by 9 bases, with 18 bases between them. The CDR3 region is CASSSDAATVSYTF. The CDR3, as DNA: TGTGCCAGCAGCTCCGATGCCGCCACGGTTAGCTACACCTTC.

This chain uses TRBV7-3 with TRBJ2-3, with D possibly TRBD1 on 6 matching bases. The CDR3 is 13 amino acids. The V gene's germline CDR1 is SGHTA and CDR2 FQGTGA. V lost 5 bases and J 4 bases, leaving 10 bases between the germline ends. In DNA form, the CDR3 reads TGTGCCAGCAGCCCACAGGGCCCAGATACGCAGTATTTT. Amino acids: CASSPQGPDTQYF. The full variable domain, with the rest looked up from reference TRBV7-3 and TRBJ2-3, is GAGVSQTPSNKVTEKGKYVELRCDPISGHTALYWYRQSLGQGPEFLIYFQGTGAADDSGLPNDRFFAVRPEGSVSTLKIQRTERGDSAVYLCASSPQGPDTQYFGPGTRLTVL.

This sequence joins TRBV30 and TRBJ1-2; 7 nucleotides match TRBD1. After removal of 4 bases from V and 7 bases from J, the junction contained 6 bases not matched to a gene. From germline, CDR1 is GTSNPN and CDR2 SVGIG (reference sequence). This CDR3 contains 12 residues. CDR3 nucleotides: TGTGCCTGGACAGGGGGGAATTTTGGCTACACCTTC. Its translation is CAWTGGNFGYTF.

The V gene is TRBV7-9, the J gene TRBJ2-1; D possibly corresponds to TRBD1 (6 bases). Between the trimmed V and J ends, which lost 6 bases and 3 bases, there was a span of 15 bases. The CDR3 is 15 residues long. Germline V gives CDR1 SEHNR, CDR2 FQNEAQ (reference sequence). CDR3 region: CASSLDRKVYNEQFF. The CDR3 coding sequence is TGTGCCAGCAGTCTAGACAGGAAGGTCTACAATGAGCAGTTCTTC. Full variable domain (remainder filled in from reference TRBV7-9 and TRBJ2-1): DTGVSQNPRHKITKRGQNVTFRCDPISEHNRLYWYRQTLGQGPEFLTYFQNEAQLEKSRLLSDRFSAERPKGSFSTLEIQRTEQGDSAMYLCASSLDRKVYNEQFFGPGTRLTVL.

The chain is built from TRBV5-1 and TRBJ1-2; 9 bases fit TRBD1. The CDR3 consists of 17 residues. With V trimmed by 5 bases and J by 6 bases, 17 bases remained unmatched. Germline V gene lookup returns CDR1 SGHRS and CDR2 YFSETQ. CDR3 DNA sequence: TGCGCCAGCAGTCCTAACCAACCGGGACAGGGTCGAGATGGCTACACCTTC. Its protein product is CASSPNQPGQGRDGYTF.

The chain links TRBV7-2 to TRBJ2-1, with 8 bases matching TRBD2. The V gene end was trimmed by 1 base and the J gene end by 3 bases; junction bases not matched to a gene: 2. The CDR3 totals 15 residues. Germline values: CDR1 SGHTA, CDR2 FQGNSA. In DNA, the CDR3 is TGTGCCAGCAGCTTAGTCGCGGGAGGCTACAATGAGCAGTTCTTC. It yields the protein CASSLVAGGYNEQFF.

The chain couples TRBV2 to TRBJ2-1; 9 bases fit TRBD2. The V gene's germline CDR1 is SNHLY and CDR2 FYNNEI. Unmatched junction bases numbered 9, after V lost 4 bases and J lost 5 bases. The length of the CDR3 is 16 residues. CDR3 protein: CASSGRTSGRNNEQFF. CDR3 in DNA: TGTGCCAGCAGTGGGCGAACTAGCGGGCGTAACAATGAGCAGTTCTTC.

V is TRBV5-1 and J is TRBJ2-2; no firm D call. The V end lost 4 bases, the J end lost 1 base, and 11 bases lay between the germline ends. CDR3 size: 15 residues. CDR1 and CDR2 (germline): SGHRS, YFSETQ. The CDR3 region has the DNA TGCGCCAGCAGCCTGGCGGTACGGAACACCGGGGAGCTGTTTTTT. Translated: CASSLAVRNTGELFF.

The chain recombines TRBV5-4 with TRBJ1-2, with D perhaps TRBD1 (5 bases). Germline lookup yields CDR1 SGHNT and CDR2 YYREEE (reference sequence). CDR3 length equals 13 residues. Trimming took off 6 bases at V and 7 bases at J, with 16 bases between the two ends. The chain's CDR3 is CASNIDPGGGYTF. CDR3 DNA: TGTGCCAGCAACATAGACCCGGGGGGTGGCTACACCTTC. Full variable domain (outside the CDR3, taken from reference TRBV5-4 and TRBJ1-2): ETGVTQSPTHLIKTRGQQVTLRCSSQSGHNTVSWYQQALGQGPQFIFQYYREEENGRGNFPPRFSGLQFPNYSSELNVNALELDDSALYLCASNIDPGGGYTFGSGTRLTVV.

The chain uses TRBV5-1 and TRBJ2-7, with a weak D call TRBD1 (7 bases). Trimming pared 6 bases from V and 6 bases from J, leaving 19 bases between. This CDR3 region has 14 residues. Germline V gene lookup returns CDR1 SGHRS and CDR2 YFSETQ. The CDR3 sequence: CASTPGGLTVEQYF. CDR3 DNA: TGCGCCAGCACTCCAGGGGGGTTGACGGTCGAGCAGTACTTC.

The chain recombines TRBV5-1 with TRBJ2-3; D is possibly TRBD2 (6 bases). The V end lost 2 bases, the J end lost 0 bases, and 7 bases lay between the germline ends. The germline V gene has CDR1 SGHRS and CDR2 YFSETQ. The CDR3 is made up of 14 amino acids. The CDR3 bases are TGCGCCAGCAGCTTTGGGGGGAGCACAGATACGCAGTATTTT. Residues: CASSFGGSTDTQYF.

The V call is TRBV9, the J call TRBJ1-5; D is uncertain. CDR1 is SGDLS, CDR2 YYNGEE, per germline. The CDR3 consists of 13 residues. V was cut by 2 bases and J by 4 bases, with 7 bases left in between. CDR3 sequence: CASSVDYNQPQHF. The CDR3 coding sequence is TGTGCCAGCAGCGTCGACTATAATCAGCCCCAGCATTTT.

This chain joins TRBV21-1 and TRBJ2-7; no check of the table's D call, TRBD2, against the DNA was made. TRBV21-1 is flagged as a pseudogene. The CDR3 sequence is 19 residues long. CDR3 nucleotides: TGTGCCAGCAGCAAAGATGAGGTTCCGGGACTAGCGGGAGTTGGCGAGCAGTACTTC. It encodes CASSKDEVPGLAGVGEQYF.

The CDR3 loop reads CASSFAGARVQPQHF. CDR3 nucleotide sequence: TGTGCCAGCAGTTTCGCAGGGGCGCGGGTTCAGCCCCAGCATTTT. This rearrangement joins TRBV28 to TRBJ1-5; possibly TRBD1 for D (6 bases). V lost 3 bases, J lost 6 bases, and 15 bases lay in between. The CDR3 spans 15 residues. The germline gives CDR1 MDHEN, CDR2 SYDVKM.

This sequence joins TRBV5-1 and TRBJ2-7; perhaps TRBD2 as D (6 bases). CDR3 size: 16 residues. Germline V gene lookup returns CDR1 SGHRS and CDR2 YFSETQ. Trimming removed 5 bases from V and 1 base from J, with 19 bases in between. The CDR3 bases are TGCGCCAGCAGTTTAGCGGACGGCCTCCTTTCCTACGAGCAGTACTTC. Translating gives CASSLADGLLSYEQYF.

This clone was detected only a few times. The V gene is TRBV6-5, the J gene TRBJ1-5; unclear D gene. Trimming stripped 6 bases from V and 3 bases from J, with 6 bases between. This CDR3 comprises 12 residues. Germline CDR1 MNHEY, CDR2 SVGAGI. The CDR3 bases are TGTGCCAGCAGGACTACCAATCAGCCCCAGCATTTT. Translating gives CASRTTNQPQHF.